This T cell receptor beta chain emerged from a study of T cell repertoires in cytomegalovirus infection. Across the study: CMV infection plus the matching HLA type was flagged by public TCR beta signatures.

Study-wide findings and caveats: There were carriers of CMV plus the relevant HLA, and cumulative public TCR beta family frequency identified them. CMV-specific TCR beta clonotypes restricted by HLA-C dominated the ex vivo response.

The CDR3 is made up of 15 amino acids. Trimming stripped 0 bases from V and 9 bases from J, with 15 bases between. Germline V gives CDR1 MNHGY, CDR2 SAAAGT. The sample holds a few counts of this clonotype. Antigen unknown. TCRdb ran MiXCR on the reads and lists one entry per CDR3 protein. The data hold around 530,000 distinct CDR3 sequences, with more than 20% observed a single time. The TCR sequence derives from a human donor in good health (CMV status not recorded). Some clones in this sample may be carry-over from other donors' samples. V and J are TRBV6-8 and TRBJ2-4, with no clear D. Sequenced input: PBMCs. The DNA of the CDR3 is TGTGCCAGCAGTTACTCTGACCCCACGAAACGCATTCAGTACTTC. This sequence encodes CASSYSDPTKRIQYF.